This TCR beta chain was sequenced for a study of Graves' ophthalmopathy and Graves' hyperthyroidism. The overall study: Peripheral blood sampling occurred at initial diagnosis, before any treatment.

This clonotype was counted ten times or more. Other autoimmune diseases, uncontrolled infections, pregnancy and lactation each led to patient exclusion. Clinical symptoms and serum thyroxine were used for diagnosis; TRAb, thyroid ultrasound and orbital computed tomography were also relied on. From RNA, the CDR3 regions of TCR beta chains were amplified and sequenced. First-round RT-PCR relied on HTBI primers, and a second-round multiplex PCR came next. TCRdb re-analysed the multiplex PCR reads in MiXCR, keeping a single row per CDR3 protein. There are about 160,000 distinct CDR3 sequences in the sample; approximately 40% occur only once, and 8% to 9.5% lies in the top ten. CDR3 length: 16 amino acids. Trimming removed 0 bases from V and 3 bases from J, with 15 bases in between. The V gene's germline CDR1 is LGHNA and CDR2 YNFKEQ.

Sequenced material: peripheral blood. This rearrangement joins TRBV4-2 to TRBJ2-7, with a tentative D call TRBD2 (6 bases). This receptor was identified in a man under 40 with Graves' ophthalmopathy. The DNA for the CDR3 is TGTGCCAGCAGCCAAGATTTTACTAGCCCGGTCTACGAGCAGTACTTC. This sequence encodes CASSQDFTSPVYEQYF.